What follows is one TCR beta chain and its context. This sample was included in a study of blood T cell repertoires in COVID-19. Assay: immunoSEQ multiplex PCR; the TCRdb copy retains only in-frame clones and omits some. The sample lists under 200,000 clones; approximately 85% were seen once. The sequencing sample was made of PBMCs or T cells enriched from blood (not recorded which). The TCR originated in a man aged 40-50 years with acute COVID-19.

The DNA of the CDR3 is TGTGCCAGCAGGGAGGGAGCCTCCAATGAAAAACTGTTTTTT. Translation gives CASREGASNEKLFF. The chain links TRBV28 to TRBJ1-4, with D unresolved. This CDR3 spans 14 amino acids. Germline CDR1 and CDR2: MDHEN and SYDVKM. Trimming removed 6 bases at V and 5 bases at J, with 13 bases between.